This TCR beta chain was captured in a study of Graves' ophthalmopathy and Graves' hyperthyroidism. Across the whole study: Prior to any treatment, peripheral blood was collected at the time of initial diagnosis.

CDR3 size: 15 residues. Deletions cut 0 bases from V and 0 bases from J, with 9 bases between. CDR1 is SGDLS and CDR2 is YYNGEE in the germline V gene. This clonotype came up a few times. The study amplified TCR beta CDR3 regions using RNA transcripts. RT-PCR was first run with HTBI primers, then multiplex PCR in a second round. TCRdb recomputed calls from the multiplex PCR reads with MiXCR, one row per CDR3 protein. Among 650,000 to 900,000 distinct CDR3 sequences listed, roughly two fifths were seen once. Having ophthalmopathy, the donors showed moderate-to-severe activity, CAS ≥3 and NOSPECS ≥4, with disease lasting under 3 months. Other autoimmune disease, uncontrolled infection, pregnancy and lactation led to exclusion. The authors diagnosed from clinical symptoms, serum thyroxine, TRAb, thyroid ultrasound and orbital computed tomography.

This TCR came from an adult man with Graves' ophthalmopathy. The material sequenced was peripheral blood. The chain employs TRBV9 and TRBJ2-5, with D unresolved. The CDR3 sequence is CASSVEGRNQETQYF. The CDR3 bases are TGTGCCAGCAGCGTAGAGGGCAGAAACCAAGAGACCCAGTACTTC.